This T cell receptor (beta chain) was captured in a study of T-cell memory formation after mild COVID-19. Study background: Largely, TCR clusters stayed within a single donor.

In germline, CDR1 is MNHEY, CDR2 SVGEGT. The CDR3 covers 15 residues. V lost 5 bases and J lost 8, with 21 bases in between. TCRdb fed the 5' RACE reads into MiXCR, producing one record per CDR3 protein. The sample shows some 210,000 distinct CDR3 sequences, about 17% of them seen only once. Notes on the study in general: Contracting clones from day 15 to 85 showed balanced CD4/CD8; later expanders favored CD4+.

As to this clonotype: No antigen is known for it.

This clonotype was obtained from an adult woman who had mild COVID-19 (a few samples of this study predate the infection). Cell type and time point are not known. The V gene is TRBV6-2 or TRBV6-3, the J gene TRBJ1-2, with a weak D call TRBD1 (5 bases). Sequenced input: PBMCs or a T cell subset sorted from them (not recorded which). This CDR3 reads CASSPFEPGRRGYTF. The CDR3 DNA sequence: TGTGCCAGCAGTCCCTTCGAACCGGGACGTAGAGGCTACACCTTC.